The next 28 T cell receptor beta chains were all read from a single sample in a study of shared clonotypes between healthy human individuals (dated by TCRdb to the early 2020s). The receptor library was made with the immunoSEQ multiplex PCR assay. Sourced from immuneACCESS, this table was stored by TCRdb with only in-frame sequences that have V and J called. A share of the clones is absent; for the studies checked, an unresolved V gene accounts for under half, and the remainder has no known explanation. The sample table records around 2,000,000 clones; 95% of these occur just once. The top ten clones comprise 0.13% of the sample. Sequenced sample: naive CD4+ T cells sorted from blood. The cell subset or site label of this sample denotes: CD45RA+ positively selected. The receptors were sampled from a man aged 18 to 30 in good health.

The chain is built from TRBV5-1 and TRBJ1-6, with D possibly TRBD1 on 6 matching bases. Germline lookup yields CDR1 SGHRS and CDR2 YFSETQ. The V end lost 4 bases, the J end lost 5 bases, and 19 bases lay between the germline ends. The CDR3 sequence is 17 residues long. CDR3 protein: CASSTGTGRGNNSPLHF. In nucleotides, the CDR3 is TGCGCCAGCAGCACAGGCACAGGGCGGGGGAATAATTCACCCCTCCACTTT.

The V and J genes are TRBV20-1 and TRBJ1-1, with D hard to call. Germline loops: CDR1 DFQATT, CDR2 SNEGSKA (reference sequence). Trimming took 7 bases from V and 3 from J, leaving 9 bases between them. This CDR3 is built from 11 residues. The CDR3 DNA reads as TGCAGTGGGCTCGAAGACACTGAAGCTTTCTTT. Amino acid sequence: CSGLEDTEAFF.

This clone was seen once. The rearrangement joins TRBV29-1 to TRBJ2-3; a possible D gene is TRBD1 (5 bases). CDR3 length: 14 amino acids. Trimming removed 0 bases at V and 3 bases at J, with 10 bases between. Germline V gene lookup returns CDR1 SQVTM and CDR2 ANQGSEA. The CDR3 is CSVEEVGQTDTQYF. Here the CDR3 DNA reads TGCAGCGTTGAAGAGGTGGGGCAGACAGATACGCAGTATTTT.

This clone was detected once. The rearrangement joins TRBV28 to TRBJ2-2; a possible D gene is TRBD1 (5 bases). Trimming stripped 6 bases from V and 4 bases from J, with 9 bases between. The CDR3 has 13 amino acids. In germline, CDR1 is MDHEN, CDR2 SYDVKM. CDR3 region: CASRGQGTGELFF. CDR3 in DNA: TGTGCCAGCAGGGGGCAGGGCACCGGGGAGCTGTTTTTT. The full variable domain, its missing parts supplied by reference TRBV28 and TRBJ2-2, is DVKVTQSSRYLVKRTGEKVFLECVQDMDHENMFWYRQDPGLGLRLIYFSYDVKMKEKGDIPEGYSVSREKKERFSLILESASTNQTSMYLCASRGQGTGELFFGEGSRLTVL.

This clone appeared a single time. This sequence joins TRBV30 and TRBJ2-7, with 10 bases identical to TRBD2. Per germline, CDR1 GTSNPN and CDR2 SVGIG (reference sequence). With 0 bases clipped from V and 7 bases from J, the junction kept 15 bases outside the gene matches. CDR3 length equals 17 residues. CDR3 in amino acids: CAWSVSWLAGAPGEQYF. The CDR3 DNA follows: TGTGCCTGGAGTGTTTCTTGGCTAGCGGGGGCCCCGGGAGAGCAGTACTTC.

This chain joins TRBV4-1 and TRBJ1-5; D is unclear. Trimming took 1 base from V and 1 from J, leaving 8 bases between them. Germline values: CDR1 MGHRA, CDR2 YSYEKL. The CDR3 has 15 amino acids. The CDR3 here is CASSQVFGSNQPQHF. As DNA, the CDR3 is TGCGCCAGCAGCCAAGTTTTTGGCAGCAATCAGCCCCAGCATTTT.

This clone appeared once. The CDR3 protein is CASSPDNPGANVLTF. In DNA form, the CDR3 reads TGTGCCAGCAGCCCCGACAACCCTGGGGCCAACGTCCTGACTTTC. The chain couples TRBV9 to TRBJ2-6; D remains unclear. The CDR3 has 15 residues. The V end was cut by 4 bases, the J end by 2 bases, with 10 bases between. Germline CDR1 is SGDLS and CDR2 is YYNGEE.

J is TRBJ2-1 and V is TRBV11-2; unclear D gene. V was pared by 5 bases and J by 4 bases, with 12 bases between. The CDR3 has 14 residues. Germline V gene data show CDR1 as SGHAT and CDR2 as FQNNGV. Written as DNA, the CDR3 is TGTGCCAGCAGCCCCTCTCGACTGTACAATGAGCAGTTCTTC. It specifies CASSPSRLYNEQFF.

The chain couples TRBV7-2 to TRBJ2-5, with D hard to call. Germline V lookup: CDR1 SGHTA, CDR2 FQGNSA. CDR3 length: 12 residues. Between the trimmed V and J ends, which lost 3 bases and 2 bases, there was a span of 4 bases. For the CDR3, the DNA is TGTGCCAGCAGCTTCACTCAAGAGACCCAGTACTTC. It is translated as CASSFTQETQYF.

Details on this clone: The same CDR3 can be traced to other DNA sequences in this sample. The chain has TRBV5-6 and TRBJ1-3, with D uncertain. With 0 bases removed from V and 4 bases from J, the gap between germline ends came to 2 bases. CDR1 SGHDT and CDR2 YYEEEE come from the germline V gene. CDR3 length: 12 residues. The CDR3 region is CASSLGGNTIYF. CDR3 coding DNA: TGTGCCAGCAGCTTGGGGGGAAACACCATATATTTT.

The sample holds one count of this clone. The chain is built from TRBV5-5 and TRBJ2-4; TRBD2 is a possible D gene (5 bases). CDR3 length: 16 residues. The germline V gene has CDR1 SGHKS and CDR2 YYEKEE (reference sequence). Trimming cost V 3 bases and J 5 bases, with 18 bases left between them. CDR3 sequence reads: CASSSELGAGQNIQYF. The CDR3 DNA is TGTGCCAGCAGCTCCGAATTGGGAGCTGGGCAAAACATTCAGTACTTC.

The genes are TRBV4-3 and TRBJ2-7; D ambiguous. CDR3 length: 14 residues. V shed 7 bases and J shed 6 bases, with 19 bases lying between them. Looked up from germline, CDR1 is LGHNA and CDR2 is YSLEER. As DNA, the CDR3 is TGCGCCAGCACGGCAATAGTCTGGTATGGCGAGCAGTACTTC. It encodes CASTAIVWYGEQYF.

This clone has a single count. V and J are TRBV6-5 and TRBJ1-5, with 9 bases aligning to TRBD1. The trim removed 5 bases at V and 6 bases at J, leaving 5 bases unmatched. The CDR3 has 14 residues. Per the germline V gene, CDR1 is MNHEY and CDR2 is SVGAGI. The DNA for the CDR3 is TGTGCCAGCAGTCTGACAGGGGGAAGTCAGCCCCAGCATTTT. Translating gives CASSLTGGSQPQHF.

The chain is built from TRBV9 and TRBJ2-7; D tentatively reads TRBD1 or TRBD2 (5 bases each). CDR1 is SGDLS and CDR2 is YYNGEE in the germline V gene. V lost 3 bases and J lost 2, with 12 bases in between. The CDR3 is 14 residues long. The CDR3 region has the DNA TGTGCCAGCAGCGCCGGGACGGCGACCTACGAGCAGTACTTC. Amino acids: CASSAGTATYEQYF.

The genes are TRBV5-6 and TRBJ2-3; TRBD2 might be the D (6 bases). Germline-derived CDR1 and CDR2 are SGHDT and YYEEEE. This CDR3 contains 18 residues. Trimming removed 1 base at V and 0 bases at J, with 18 bases between. CDR3 in DNA: TGTGCCAGCAGCTTGAGGTTCGGTAGCGGCTTTAGCACAGATACGCAGTATTTT. Amino acids: CASSLRFGSGFSTDTQYF.

The V gene is TRBV28, the J gene TRBJ2-7, with 9 bases aligning to TRBD1. V lost 6 bases, J lost 4 bases, and 10 bases stayed unmatched. CDR1 is MDHEN and CDR2 is SYDVKM in the germline V gene. CDR3 size: 15 residues. CDR3 coding DNA: TGTGCCAGCAGGGCTACAGGGGGCGCAAATTACGAGCAGTACTTC. It codes for CASRATGGANYEQYF. The full variable domain, completed using reference TRBV28 and TRBJ2-7, is DVKVTQSSRYLVKRTGEKVFLECVQDMDHENMFWYRQDPGLGLRLIYFSYDVKMKEKGDIPEGYSVSREKKERFSLILESASTNQTSMYLCASRATGGANYEQYFGPGTRLTVT.

This clone was recorded only once. This rearrangement joins TRBV4-1 to TRBJ2-5, with TRBD2 matching 13 bases. Trimming took 2 bases from V and 3 from J; bases not matched to a gene: 3. Per the germline V gene, CDR1 is MGHRA and CDR2 is YSYEKL. This CDR3 is built from 16 residues. The CDR3 sequence is CASSQSTSGGKETQYF. The DNA of the CDR3 is TGCGCCAGCAGCCAATCGACTAGCGGGGGGAAAGAGACCCAGTACTTC.

The chain uses TRBV6-4 and TRBJ2-7; the D gene could be TRBD1 or TRBD2 (6 bases each). This CDR3 comprises 18 residues. Germline CDR1 is MRHNA and CDR2 is SNTAGT. Trimming took 7 bases from V and 0 from J, leaving 25 bases between them. CDR3 sequence: CASNYREVAEGPSYEQYF. The CDR3 DNA is TGTGCCAGCAACTACAGGGAGGTAGCGGAGGGGCCCTCCTACGAGCAGTACTTC.

Note on this clone: The sample holds other DNA sequences that translate to the same CDR3. The V call is TRBV10-3, the J call TRBJ2-5; the D is unclear. V dropped 0 bases and J dropped 5 bases, with 10 bases sitting between them. CDR1 ENHRY and CDR2 SYGVKD come from the germline V gene. The CDR3 spans 14 residues. The CDR3 protein is CAISESGGRETQYF. CDR3 bases: TGTGCCATCAGTGAGTCGGGCGGTAGGGAGACCCAGTACTTC.

In this sample, this clone turned up a few times. This chain joins TRBV6-1 and TRBJ2-2; 7 bases are shared with TRBD2. CDR1 MNHNS and CDR2 SASEGT come from the germline V gene. Germline trimming cut 4 bases from V and 1 base from J; bases unmatched to any gene: 3. CDR3 length: 15 residues. The DNA of the CDR3 is TGTGCCAGCAGTGCCCGGGGGGTGAACACCGGGGAGCTGTTTTTT. Encoded protein: CASSARGVNTGELFF.

This rearrangement joins TRBV6-5 to TRBJ2-7; 10 nucleotides match TRBD2. Germline V gene sequence: CDR1 MNHEY, CDR2 SVGAGI. The CDR3 spans 15 residues. After removal of 8 bases from V and 5 bases from J, the junction contained 12 bases not matched to a gene. The CDR3 loop is CASRIAGGPANEQYF. CDR3 DNA: TGTGCCAGCCGAATAGCGGGAGGCCCTGCAAACGAGCAGTACTTC.

This clone was seen a few times. The chain carries TRBV30 and TRBJ1-3; D remains ambiguous. The V and J ends lost 2 bases and 11 bases respectively, with 13 bases between them. This CDR3 is built from 12 residues. The germline CDR1 and CDR2 sequences are GTSNPN and SVGIG (reference sequence). CDR3 nucleotide sequence: TGTGCCTGGAGTCCTTTATTAACCGCCATATATTTT. Protein product: CAWSPLLTAIYF.

CDR3 sequence (DNA): TGTGCCAGCAGCGTAGGGGCAGGGGGCGACTATGGCTACACCTTC. Its protein product is CASSVGAGGDYGYTF. This chain links TRBV9 with TRBJ1-2; 8 bases align to TRBD1. The CDR3 loop spans 15 amino acids. Unmatched junction bases numbered 4, after V lost 0 bases and J lost 3 bases. Germline lookup yields CDR1 SGDLS and CDR2 YYNGEE.

The chain recombines TRBV6-5 with TRBJ1-2; perhaps TRBD1 as D (6 bases). The CDR3 spans 13 residues. Germline assignment: CDR1 MNHEY and CDR2 SVGAGI. Trimming took 6 bases from V and 7 from J, leaving 15 bases between them. The CDR3 DNA is TGTGCCAGCAGGGGATGGGGGGCGGTTGGCTACACCTTC. It specifies CASRGWGAVGYTF.

This chain joins TRBV30 and TRBJ1-3, with D perhaps TRBD1 (6 bases). CDR3 length: 16 amino acids. The germline V and J ends were trimmed by 1 base and 0 bases, with 13 bases remaining between them. Germline values: CDR1 GTSNPN, CDR2 SVGIG (reference sequence). The DNA of the CDR3 is TGTGCCTGGAGTGACCTCCAGGGGAGCTCTGGAAACACCATATATTTT. It encodes CAWSDLQGSSGNTIYF.

This chain links TRBV2 with TRBJ2-3; D possibly corresponds to TRBD2 (5 bases). The germline gives CDR1 SNHLY, CDR2 FYNNEI. The CDR3 covers 15 residues. Trimming removed 5 bases from V and 2 bases from J, with 14 bases in between. The CDR3 is CASSYLGANTDTQYF. CDR3 DNA: TGTGCCAGCAGTTACCTGGGAGCTAACACAGATACGCAGTATTTT.

This rearrangement joins TRBV5-1 to TRBJ2-3; D ambiguous. Deletions cut 1 base from V and 3 bases from J, with 12 bases between. The CDR3 has 15 residues. Germline V gene sequence: CDR1 SGHRS, CDR2 YFSETQ. CDR3 sequence reads: CASSLQFLGTDTQYF. CDR3 DNA: TGCGCCAGCAGCTTGCAGTTTTTGGGAACAGATACGCAGTATTTT.

Regarding this clone: This specimen includes other DNA sequences encoding the same CDR3. This rearrangement joins TRBV5-1 to TRBJ1-2; D unclear. V was trimmed by 0 bases and J by 0 bases, leaving 3 bases between them. Germline V gene sequence: CDR1 SGHRS, CDR2 YFSETQ. The CDR3 is made up of 13 amino acids. CDR3 protein: CASSLGTNYGYTF. The CDR3 nucleotides read TGCGCCAGCAGCTTGGGGACTAACTATGGCTACACCTTC.